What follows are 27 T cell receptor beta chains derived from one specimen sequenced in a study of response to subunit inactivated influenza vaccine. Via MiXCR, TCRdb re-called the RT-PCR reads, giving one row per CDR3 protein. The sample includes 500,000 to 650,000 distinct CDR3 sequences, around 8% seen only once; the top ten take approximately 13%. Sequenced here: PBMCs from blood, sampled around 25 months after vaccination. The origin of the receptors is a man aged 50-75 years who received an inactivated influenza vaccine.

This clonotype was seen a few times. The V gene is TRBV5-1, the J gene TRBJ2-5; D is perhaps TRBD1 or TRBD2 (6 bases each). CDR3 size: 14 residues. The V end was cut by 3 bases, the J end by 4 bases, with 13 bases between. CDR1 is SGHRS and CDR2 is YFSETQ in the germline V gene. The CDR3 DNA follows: TGCGCCAGCAGCTGGGGCGGAGGGGGAGAGACCCAGTACTTC. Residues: CASSWGGGGETQYF. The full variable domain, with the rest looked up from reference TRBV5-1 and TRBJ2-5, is KAGVTQTPRYLIKTRGQQVTLSCSPISGHRSVSWYQQTPGQGLQFLFEYFSETQRNKGNFPGRFSGRQFSNSRSEMNVSTLELGDSALYLCASSWGGGGETQYFGPGTRLLVL.

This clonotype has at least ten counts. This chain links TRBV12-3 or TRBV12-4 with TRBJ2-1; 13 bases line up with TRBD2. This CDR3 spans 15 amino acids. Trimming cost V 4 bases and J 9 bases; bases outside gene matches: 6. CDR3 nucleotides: TGTGCCAGCAGTTCACCGGGACTAGCGGGACTTGAGCAGTTCTTC. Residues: CASSSPGLAGLEQFF.

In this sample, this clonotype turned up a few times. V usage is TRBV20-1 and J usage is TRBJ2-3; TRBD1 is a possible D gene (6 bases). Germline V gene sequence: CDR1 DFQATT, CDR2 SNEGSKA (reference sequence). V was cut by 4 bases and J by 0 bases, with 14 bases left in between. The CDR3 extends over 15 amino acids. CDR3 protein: CSATAGALSTDTQYF. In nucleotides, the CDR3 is TGCAGTGCTACCGCAGGGGCCTTAAGCACAGATACGCAGTATTTT.

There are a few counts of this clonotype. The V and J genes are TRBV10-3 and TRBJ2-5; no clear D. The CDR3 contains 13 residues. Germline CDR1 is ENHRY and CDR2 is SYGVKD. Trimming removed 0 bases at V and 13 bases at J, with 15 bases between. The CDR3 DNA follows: TGTGCCATCAGTGAGTCAGGGCCCGGCTACCGGTACTTC. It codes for CAISESGPGYRYF.

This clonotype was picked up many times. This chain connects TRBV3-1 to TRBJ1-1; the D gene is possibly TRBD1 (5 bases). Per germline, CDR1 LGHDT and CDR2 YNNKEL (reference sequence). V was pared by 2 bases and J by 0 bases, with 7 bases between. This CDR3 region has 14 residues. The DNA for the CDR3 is TGTGCCAGCAGCCAACCAGGGTTGAACACTGAAGCTTTCTTT. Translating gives CASSQPGLNTEAFF.

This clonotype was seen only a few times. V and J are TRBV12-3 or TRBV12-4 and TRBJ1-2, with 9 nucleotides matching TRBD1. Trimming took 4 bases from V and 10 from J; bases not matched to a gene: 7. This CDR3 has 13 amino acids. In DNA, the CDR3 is TGTGCCAGCAGTTCCGGGACAGGGACCTCCTACACCTTC. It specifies CASSSGTGTSYTF.

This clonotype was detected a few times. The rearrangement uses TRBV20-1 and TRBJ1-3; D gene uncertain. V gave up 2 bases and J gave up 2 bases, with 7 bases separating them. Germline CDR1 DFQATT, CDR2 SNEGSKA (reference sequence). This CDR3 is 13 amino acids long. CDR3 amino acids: CSARSRTGNTIYF. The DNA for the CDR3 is TGCAGTGCTAGATCTCGGACTGGAAACACCATATATTTT.

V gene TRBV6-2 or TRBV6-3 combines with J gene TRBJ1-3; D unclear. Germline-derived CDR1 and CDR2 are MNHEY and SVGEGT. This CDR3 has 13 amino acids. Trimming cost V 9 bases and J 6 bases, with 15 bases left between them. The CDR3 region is CASRGGPVNTIYF. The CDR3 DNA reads TGTGCCAGTCGTGGAGGTCCGGTAAACACCATATATTTT.

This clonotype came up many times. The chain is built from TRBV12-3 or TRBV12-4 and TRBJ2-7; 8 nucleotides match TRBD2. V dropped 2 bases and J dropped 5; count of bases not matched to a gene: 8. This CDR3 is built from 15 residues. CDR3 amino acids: CASSLRLAGSDEQYF. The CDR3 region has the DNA TGTGCCAGCAGTTTACGGCTAGCGGGTTCAGACGAGCAGTACTTC.

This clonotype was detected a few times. CDR3 sequence (DNA): TGTGCCAGCAGTAGAGGACAGCAATATTACAATGAGCAGTTCTTC. Residues: CASSRGQQYYNEQFF. V is TRBV28 and J is TRBJ2-1, with TRBD1 as a possible D gene (6 bases). Germline CDR1 MDHEN, CDR2 SYDVKM. V was clipped by 5 bases and J by 4 bases, with 15 bases between them. The CDR3 sequence is 15 residues long. Using reference TRBV28 and TRBJ2-1 for the parts outside the CDR3, the full variable domain is DVKVTQSSRYLVKRTGEKVFLECVQDMDHENMFWYRQDPGLGLRLIYFSYDVKMKEKGDIPEGYSVSREKKERFSLILESASTNQTSMYLCASSRGQQYYNEQFFGPGTRLTVL.

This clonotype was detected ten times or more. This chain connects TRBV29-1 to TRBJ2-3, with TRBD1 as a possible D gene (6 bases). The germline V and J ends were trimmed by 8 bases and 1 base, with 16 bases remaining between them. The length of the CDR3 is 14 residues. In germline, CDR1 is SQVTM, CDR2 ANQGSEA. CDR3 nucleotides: TGCAGCCTCAAGGAGGCAGGGGGCACAGATACGCAGTATTTT. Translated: CSLKEAGGTDTQYF.

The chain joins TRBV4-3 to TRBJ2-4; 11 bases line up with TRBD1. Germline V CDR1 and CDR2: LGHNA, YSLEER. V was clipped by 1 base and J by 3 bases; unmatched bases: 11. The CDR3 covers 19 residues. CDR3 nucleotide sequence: TGCGCCAGCAGCCAAGTCATCCCCGCGGGACAGGGGGGCAAAAACATTCAGTACTTC. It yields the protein CASSQVIPAGQGGKNIQYF.

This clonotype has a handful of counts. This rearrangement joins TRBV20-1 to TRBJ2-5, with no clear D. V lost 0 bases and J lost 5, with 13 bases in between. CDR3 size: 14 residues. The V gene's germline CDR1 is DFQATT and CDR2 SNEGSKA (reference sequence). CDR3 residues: CSARDWSRMETQYF. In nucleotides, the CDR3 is TGCAGTGCTAGAGATTGGAGCAGGATGGAGACCCAGTACTTC.

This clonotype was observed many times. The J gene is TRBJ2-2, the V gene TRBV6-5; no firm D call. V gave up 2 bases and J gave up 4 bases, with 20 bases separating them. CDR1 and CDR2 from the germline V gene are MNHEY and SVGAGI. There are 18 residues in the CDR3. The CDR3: CASSYPAGSGLSTGELFF. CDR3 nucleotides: TGTGCCAGCAGTTACCCTGCCGGATCCGGGTTGAGCACCGGGGAGCTGTTTTTT.

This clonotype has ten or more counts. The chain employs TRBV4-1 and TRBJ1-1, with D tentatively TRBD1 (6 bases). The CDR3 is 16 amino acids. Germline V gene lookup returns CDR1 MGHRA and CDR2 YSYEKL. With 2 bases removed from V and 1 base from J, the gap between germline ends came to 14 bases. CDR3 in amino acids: CASSQTPGHPNTEAFF. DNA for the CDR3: TGCGCCAGCAGCCAAACCCCGGGACACCCGAACACTGAAGCTTTCTTT.

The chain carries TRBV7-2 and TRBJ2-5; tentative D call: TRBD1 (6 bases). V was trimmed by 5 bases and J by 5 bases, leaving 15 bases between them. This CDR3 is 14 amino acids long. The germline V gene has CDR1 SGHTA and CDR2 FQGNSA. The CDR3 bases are TGTGCCAGCAGCCGAACTTACAGGGTCGAGACCCAGTACTTC. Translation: CASSRTYRVETQYF.

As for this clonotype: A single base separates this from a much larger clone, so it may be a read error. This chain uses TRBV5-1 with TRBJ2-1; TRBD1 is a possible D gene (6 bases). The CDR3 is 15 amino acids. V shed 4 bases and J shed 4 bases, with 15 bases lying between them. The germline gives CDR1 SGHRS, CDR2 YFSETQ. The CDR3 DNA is TGCGCCAGCAGCCCCCGGGACATGAGTTACAATGAGCAGTTCTTC. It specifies CASSPRDMSYNEQFF.

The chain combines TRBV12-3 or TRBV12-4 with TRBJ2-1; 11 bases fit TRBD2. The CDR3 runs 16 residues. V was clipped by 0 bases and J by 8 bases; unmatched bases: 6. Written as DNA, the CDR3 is TGTGCCAGCAGTTTAGCGCTAGCGGGGGGCCGGTATGAGCAGTTCTTC. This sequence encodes CASSLALAGGRYEQFF.

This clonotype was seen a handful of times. This chain's CDR3 is CASSLGQGAMGTDTQYF. The CDR3 DNA reads TGCGCCAGCAGCTTGGGACAGGGGGCCATGGGCACAGATACGCAGTATTTT. The chain employs TRBV5-1 and TRBJ2-3; 10 nucleotides line up with TRBD1. J was trimmed by 1 base and V by 0 bases; bases with no gene match: 5. Germline CDR1 SGHRS, CDR2 YFSETQ. The CDR3 is 17 amino acids.

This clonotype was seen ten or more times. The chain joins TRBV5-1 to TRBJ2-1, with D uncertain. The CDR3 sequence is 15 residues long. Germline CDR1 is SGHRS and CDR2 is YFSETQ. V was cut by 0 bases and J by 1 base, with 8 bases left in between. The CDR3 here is CASSLGVGSYNEQFF. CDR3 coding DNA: TGCGCCAGCAGCTTGGGGGTTGGATCCTACAATGAGCAGTTCTTC.

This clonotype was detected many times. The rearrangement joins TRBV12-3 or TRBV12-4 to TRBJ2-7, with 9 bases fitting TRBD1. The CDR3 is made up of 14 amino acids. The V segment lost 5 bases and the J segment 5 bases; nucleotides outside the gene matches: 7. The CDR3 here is CASSPGQGVNEQYF. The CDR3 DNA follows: TGTGCCAGCAGTCCGGGACAGGGAGTGAACGAGCAGTACTTC.

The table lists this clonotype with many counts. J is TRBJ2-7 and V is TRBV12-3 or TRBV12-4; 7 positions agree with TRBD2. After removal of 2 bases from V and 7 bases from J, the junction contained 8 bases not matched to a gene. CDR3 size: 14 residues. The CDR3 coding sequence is TGTGCCAGCAGTTTATCGGGCGGGGGAATGGAGCAGTACTTC. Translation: CASSLSGGGMEQYF.

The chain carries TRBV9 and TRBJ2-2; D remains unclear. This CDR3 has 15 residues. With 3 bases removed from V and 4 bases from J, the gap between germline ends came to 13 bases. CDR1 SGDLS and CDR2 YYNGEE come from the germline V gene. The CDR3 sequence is CASSESTLGTGELFF. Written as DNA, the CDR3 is TGTGCCAGCAGCGAATCAACGTTGGGCACCGGGGAGCTGTTTTTT.

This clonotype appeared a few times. CDR3 nucleotide sequence: TGTGCCAGCAGTATCACCCCGGGCTCAACTCGGGGGCAGTTCTTC. Its translation is CASSITPGSTRGQFF. This chain connects TRBV12-3 or TRBV12-4 to TRBJ2-1, with a weak D call TRBD2 (5 bases). Trimming left V 5 bases short and J 12 bases short, with 23 bases between. This CDR3 is built from 15 residues.

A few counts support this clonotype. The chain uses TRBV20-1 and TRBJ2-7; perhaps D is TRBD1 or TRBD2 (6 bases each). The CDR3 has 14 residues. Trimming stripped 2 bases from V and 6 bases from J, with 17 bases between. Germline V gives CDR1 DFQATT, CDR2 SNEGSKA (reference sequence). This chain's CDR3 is CSARSGGLGVEQYF. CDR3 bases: TGCAGTGCTAGATCTGGGGGGCTTGGGGTCGAGCAGTACTTC.

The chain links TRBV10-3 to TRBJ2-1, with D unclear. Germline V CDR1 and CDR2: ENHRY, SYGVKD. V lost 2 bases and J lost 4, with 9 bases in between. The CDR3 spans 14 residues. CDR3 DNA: TGTGCCATCAGTGAGGCCAGTCAGTACAATGAGCAGTTCTTC. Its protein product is CAISEASQYNEQFF.

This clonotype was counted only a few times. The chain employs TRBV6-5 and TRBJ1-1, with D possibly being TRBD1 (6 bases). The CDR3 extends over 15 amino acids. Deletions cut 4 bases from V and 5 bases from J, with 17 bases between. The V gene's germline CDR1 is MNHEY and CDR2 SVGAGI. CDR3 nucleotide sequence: TGTGCCAGCAGTTGGCAAAGGGGGGGAGGTACTGAAGCTTTCTTT. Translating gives CASSWQRGGGTEAFF.